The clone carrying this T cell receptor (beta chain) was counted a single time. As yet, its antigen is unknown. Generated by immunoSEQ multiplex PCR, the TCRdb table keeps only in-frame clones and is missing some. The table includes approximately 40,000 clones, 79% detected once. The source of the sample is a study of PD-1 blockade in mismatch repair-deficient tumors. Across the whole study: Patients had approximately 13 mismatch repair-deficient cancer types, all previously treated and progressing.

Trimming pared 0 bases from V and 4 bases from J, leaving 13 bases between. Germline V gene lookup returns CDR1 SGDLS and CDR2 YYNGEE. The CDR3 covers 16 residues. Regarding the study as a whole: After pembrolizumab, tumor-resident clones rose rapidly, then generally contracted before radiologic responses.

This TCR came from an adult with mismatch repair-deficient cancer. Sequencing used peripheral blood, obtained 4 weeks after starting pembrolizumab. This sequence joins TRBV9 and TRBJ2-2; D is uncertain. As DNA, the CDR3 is TGTGCCAGCAGCGTAGAGGTACTATACTTCACCGGGGAGCTGTTTTTT. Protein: CASSVEVLYFTGELFF.